This TCR beta chain is from a study of blood T cell repertoires in COVID-19. As for the study in general: Sites in the United States, Italy and Spain provided acute and convalescent COVID-19 samples. The analysed material was cDNA or gDNA that came from T cells, B-cell-depleted T cells, or PBMCs.

Original data processing: Reference gene primer amplification gave estimated nucleated cell counts. TCRdb keeps only in-frame clones here, not all; method: immunoSEQ multiplex PCR. V and J calls and clone size are copied from that table; D and trimming were computed from the DNA. The data show around 300,000 clones, with 89% seen just once and 0.94% held by the top ten. V shed 2 bases, J shed 8 bases, and the junction held 6 bases outside the gene matches. The CDR3 is 14 residues long. CDR1 is SGHTA, CDR2 FQGNSA, per germline. The source material was peripheral blood. The gene calls are TRBV7-2 and TRBJ2-3; 8 bases are a match to TRBD2. The sequence was collected from a woman aged 40 to 55 who had recovered from COVID-19. In DNA form, the CDR3 reads TGTGCCAGCAGCTTATGGGCCCGGGGGGGTACGCAGTATTTT. Its protein is CASSLWARGGTQYF.